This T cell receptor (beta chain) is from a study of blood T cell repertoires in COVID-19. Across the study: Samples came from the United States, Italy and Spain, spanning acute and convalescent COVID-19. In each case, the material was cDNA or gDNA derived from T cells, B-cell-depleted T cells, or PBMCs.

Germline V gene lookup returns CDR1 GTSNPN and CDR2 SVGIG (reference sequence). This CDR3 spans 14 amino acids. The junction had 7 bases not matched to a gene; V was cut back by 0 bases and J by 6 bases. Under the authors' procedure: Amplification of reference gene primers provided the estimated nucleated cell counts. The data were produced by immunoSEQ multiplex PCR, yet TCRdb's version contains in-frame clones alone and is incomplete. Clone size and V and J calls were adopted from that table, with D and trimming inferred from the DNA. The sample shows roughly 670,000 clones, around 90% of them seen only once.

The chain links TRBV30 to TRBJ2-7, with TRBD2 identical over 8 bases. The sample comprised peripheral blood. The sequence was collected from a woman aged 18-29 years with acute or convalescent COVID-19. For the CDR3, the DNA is TGTGCCTGGAGTGTAGGACTCCGGGGGGGCGAGCAGTACTTC. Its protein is CAWSVGLRGGEQYF.